This TCR beta chain was observed in a study of response to subunit inactivated influenza vaccine. In its sample, this clonotype was seen once. Its specificity is unknown. TCRdb processed the RT-PCR reads anew with MiXCR; each CDR3 protein has one entry. The table has hundreds of thousands of distinct CDR3 sequences, about 25% seen once; the top ten hold around 2%. The V gene's germline CDR1 is MNHEY and CDR2 SVGEGT. With 5 bases clipped from V and 3 bases from J, the junction kept 12 bases outside the gene matches. This CDR3 contains 17 residues. Findings and caveats of the study: After each seasonal influenza vaccination, few new T cells are recruited, the authors suggested.

This sequence originates from a man aged 45 to 65 who received an inactivated influenza vaccine. The sample here was CD4+ T cells sorted from PBMCs, taken 5 days after vaccination. V usage is TRBV6-2 or TRBV6-3 and J usage is TRBJ2-2, with 7 bases lining up with TRBD1. CDR3: CASSRGQPLFYTGELFF. The CDR3 region has the DNA TGTGCCAGCAGTAGGGGACAGCCACTATTCTACACCGGGGAGCTGTTTTTT.